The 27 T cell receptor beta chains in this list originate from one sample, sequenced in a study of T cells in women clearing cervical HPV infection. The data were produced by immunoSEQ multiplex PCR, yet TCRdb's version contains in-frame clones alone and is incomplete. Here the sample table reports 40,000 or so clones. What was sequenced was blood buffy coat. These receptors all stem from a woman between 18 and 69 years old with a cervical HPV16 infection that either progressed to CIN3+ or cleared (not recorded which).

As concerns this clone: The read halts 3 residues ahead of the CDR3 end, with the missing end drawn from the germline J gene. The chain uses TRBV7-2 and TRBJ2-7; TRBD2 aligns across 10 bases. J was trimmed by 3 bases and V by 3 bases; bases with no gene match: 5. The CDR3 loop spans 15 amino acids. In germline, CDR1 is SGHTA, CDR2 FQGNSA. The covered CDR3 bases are TGTGCCAGCAGCTTTGATACTAGCGGGATCTACGAG. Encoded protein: CASSFDTSGIYE. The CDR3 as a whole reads CASSFDTSGIYEQYF. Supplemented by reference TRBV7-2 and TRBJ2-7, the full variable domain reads GAGVSQSPSNKVTEKGKDVELRCDPISGHTALYWYRQSLGQGLEFLIYFQGNSAPDKSGLPSDRFSAERTGGSVSTLTIQRTQQEDSAVYLCASSFDTSGIYEQYFGPGTRLTVT.

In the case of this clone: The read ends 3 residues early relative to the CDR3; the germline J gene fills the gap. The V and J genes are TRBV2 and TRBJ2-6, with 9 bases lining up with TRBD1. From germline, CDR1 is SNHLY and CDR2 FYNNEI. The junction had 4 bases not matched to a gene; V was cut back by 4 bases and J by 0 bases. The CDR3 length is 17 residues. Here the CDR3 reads CASSGGTGSSGANVLTF. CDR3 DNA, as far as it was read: TGTGCCAGCAGTGGCGGGACAGGGTCCTCTGGGGCCAACGTC. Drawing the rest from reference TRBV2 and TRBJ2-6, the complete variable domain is EPEVTQTPSHQVTQMGQEVILRCVPISNHLYFYWYRQILGQKVEFLVSFYNNEISEKSEIFDDQFSVERPDGSNFTLKIRSTKLEDSAMYFCASSGGTGSSGANVLTFGAGSRLTVL.

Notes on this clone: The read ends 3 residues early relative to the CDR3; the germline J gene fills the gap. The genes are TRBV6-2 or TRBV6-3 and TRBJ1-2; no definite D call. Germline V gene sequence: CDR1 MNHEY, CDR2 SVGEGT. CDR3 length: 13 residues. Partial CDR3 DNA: TGTGCCAGCAGTGGGCTGGTCCTGACCGAG. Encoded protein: CASSGLVLTE. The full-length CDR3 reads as CASSGLVLTEYTF.

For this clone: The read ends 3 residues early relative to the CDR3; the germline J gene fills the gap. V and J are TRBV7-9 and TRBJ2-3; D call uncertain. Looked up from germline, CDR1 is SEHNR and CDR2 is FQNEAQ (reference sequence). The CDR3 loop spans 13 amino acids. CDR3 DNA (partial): TGTGCCAGCAGCTTATTGGGCCAAAGGACG. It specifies CASSLLGQRT. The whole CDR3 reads CASSLLGQRTQYF.

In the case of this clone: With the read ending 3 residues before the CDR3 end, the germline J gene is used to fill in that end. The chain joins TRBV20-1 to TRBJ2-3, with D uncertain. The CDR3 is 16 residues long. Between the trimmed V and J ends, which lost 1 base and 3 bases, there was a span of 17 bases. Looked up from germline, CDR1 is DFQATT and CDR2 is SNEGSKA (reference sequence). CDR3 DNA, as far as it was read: TGCAGTGCTAGAGGTGCGGAATTTTGGAGTACAGATACG. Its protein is CSARGAEFWSTDT. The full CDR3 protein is CSARGAEFWSTDTQYF.

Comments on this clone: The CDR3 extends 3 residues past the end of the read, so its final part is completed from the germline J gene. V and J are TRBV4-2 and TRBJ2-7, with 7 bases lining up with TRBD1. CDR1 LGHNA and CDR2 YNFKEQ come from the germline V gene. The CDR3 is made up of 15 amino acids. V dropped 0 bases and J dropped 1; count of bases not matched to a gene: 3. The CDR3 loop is CASSQEEQGSYEQYF. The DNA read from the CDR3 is TGTGCCAGCAGCCAAGAGGAACAGGGGTCCTACGAG.

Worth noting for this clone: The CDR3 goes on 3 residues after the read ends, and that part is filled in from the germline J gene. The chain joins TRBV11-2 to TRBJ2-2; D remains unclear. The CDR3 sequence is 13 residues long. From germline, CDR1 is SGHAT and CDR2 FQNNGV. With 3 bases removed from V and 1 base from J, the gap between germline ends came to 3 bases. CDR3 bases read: TGTGCCAGCAGCTTGCGGAACACCGGGGAG. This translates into CASSLRNTGE. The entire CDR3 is CASSLRNTGELFF.

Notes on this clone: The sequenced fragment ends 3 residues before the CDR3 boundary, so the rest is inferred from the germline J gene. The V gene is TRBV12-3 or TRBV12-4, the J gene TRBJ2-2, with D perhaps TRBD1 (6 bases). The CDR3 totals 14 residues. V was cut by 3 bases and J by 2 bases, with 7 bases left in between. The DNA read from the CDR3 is TGTGCCAGCAGTTTTGGGGGCAACACCGGGGAG. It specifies CASSFGGNTGE. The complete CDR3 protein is CASSFGGNTGELFF.

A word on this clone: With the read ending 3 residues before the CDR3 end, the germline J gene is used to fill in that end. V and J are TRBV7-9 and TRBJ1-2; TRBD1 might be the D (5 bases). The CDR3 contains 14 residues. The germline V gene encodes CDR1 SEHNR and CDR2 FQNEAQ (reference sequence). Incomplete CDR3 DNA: TGTGCCAGCAGCTTGACAGTGAGGGCAGATACC. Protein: CASSLTVRADT. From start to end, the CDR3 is CASSLTVRADTYTF.

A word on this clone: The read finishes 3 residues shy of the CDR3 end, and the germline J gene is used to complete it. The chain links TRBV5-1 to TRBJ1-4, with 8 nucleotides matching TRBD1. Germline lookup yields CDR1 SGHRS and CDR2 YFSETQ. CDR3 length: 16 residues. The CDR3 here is CASSYTGTGGNSPLFF. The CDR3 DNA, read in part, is TGCGCCAGCAGCTACACCGGGACAGGAGGCAATTCACCA.

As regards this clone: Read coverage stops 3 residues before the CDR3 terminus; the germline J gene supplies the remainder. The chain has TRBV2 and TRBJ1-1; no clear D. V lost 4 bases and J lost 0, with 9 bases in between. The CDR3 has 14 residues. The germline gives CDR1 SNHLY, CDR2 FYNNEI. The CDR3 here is CASSVVGVNTEAFF. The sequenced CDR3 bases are TGTGCCAGCAGTGTCGTCGGGGTGAACACTGAA.

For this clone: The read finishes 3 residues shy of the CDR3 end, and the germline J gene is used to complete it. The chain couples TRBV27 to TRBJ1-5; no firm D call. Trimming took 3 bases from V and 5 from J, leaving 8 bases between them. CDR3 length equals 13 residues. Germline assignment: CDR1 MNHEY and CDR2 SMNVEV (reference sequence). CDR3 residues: CASSFKVHQPQHF. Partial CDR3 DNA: TGTGCCAGCAGTTTTAAGGTACATCAGCCC.

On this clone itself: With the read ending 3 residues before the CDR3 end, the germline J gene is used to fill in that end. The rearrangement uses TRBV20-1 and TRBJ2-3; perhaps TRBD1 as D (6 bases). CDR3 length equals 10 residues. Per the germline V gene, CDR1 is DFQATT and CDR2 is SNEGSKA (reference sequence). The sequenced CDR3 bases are TGCAGTGCTAGTCAGGGGTCG. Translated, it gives CSASQGS. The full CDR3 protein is CSASQGSQYF.

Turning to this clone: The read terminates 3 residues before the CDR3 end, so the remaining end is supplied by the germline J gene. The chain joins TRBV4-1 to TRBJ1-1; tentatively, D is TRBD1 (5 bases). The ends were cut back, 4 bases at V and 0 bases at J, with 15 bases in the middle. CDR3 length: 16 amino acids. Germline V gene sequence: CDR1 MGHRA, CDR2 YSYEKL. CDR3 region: CASSPTATAMNTEAFF. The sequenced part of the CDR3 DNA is TGCGCCAGCAGCCCGACAGCTACGGCGATGAACACTGAA.

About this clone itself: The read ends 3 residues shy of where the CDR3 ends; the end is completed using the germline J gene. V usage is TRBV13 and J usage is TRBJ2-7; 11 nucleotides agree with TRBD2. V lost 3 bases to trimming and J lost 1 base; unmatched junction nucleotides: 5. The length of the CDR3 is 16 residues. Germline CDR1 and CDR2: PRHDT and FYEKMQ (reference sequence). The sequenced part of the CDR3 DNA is TGTGCCAGCAGCTTGGGACTAGCGGAGGAATCCTACGAG. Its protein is CASSLGLAEESYE. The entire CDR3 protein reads CASSLGLAEESYEQYF. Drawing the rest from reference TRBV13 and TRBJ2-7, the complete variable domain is AAGVIQSPRHLIKEKRETATLKCYPIPRHDTVYWYQQGPGQDPQFLISFYEKMQSDKGSIPDRFSAQQFSDYHSELNMSSLELGDSALYFCASSLGLAEESYEQYFGPGTRLTVT.

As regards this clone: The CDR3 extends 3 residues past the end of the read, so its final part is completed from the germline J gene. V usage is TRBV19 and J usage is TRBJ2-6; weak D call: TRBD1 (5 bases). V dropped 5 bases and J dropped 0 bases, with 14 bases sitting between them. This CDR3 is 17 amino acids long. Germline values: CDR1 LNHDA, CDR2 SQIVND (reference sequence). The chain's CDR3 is CASSPSRGLSGANVLTF. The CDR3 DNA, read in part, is TGTGCCAGTAGTCCGTCTAGGGGTCTCTCTGGGGCCAACGTC.

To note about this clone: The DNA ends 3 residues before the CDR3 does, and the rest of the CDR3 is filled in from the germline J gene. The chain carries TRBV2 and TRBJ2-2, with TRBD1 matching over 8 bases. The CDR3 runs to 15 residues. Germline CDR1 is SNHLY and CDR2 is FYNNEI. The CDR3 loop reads CASRRRQGSNEKLFF. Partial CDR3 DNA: TGTGCCAGCAGAAGGCGACAGGGGTCTAATGAAAAG. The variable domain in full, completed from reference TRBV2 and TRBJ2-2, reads EPEVTQTPSHQVTQMGQEVILRCVPISNHLYFYWYRQILGQKVEFLVSFYNNEISEKSEIFDDQFSVERPDGSNFTLKIRSTKLEDSAMYFCASRRRQGSNEKLFFGEGSRLTVL.

The CDR3 here is CAWKLEPETQYF. Incomplete CDR3 DNA: TGTGCCTGGAAACTAGAACCGGAGACC. The chain carries TRBV30 and TRBJ2-5, with D maybe TRBD2 (5 bases). Read coverage stops 3 residues before the CDR3 terminus; the germline J gene supplies the remainder. This CDR3 has 12 residues. Germline CDR1 GTSNPN, CDR2 SVGIG (reference sequence). V was shortened by 4 bases and J by 5 bases, with 11 bases between the two germline ends.

CDR3 sequence: CASSFSHVGTEAFF. CDR3 DNA (partial): TGTGCCAGCAGTTTCTCCCATGTCGGGACTGAA. V usage is TRBV28 and J usage is TRBJ1-1; D gene uncertain. The missing CDR3 end, 3 residues past where the read stops, is filled in from the germline J gene. Germline-derived CDR1 and CDR2 are MDHEN and SYDVKM. V lost 3 bases to trimming and J lost 5 bases, with 13 bases between them. This CDR3 has 14 amino acids.

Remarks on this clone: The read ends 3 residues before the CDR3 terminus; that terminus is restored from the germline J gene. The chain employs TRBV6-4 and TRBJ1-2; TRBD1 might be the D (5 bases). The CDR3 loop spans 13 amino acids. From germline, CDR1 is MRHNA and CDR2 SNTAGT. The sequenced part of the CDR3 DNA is TGTGCCAGCAGTGACCAGGGAGCAGATACC. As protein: CASSDQGADT. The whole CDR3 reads CASSDQGADTYTF.

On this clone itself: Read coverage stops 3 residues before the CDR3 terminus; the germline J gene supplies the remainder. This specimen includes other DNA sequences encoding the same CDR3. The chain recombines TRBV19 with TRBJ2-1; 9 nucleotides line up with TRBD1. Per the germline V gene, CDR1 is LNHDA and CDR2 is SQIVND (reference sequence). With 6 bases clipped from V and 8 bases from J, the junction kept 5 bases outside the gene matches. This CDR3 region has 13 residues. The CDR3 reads CASRVTGGDEQFF. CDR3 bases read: TGTGCCAGTAGAGTTACAGGGGGCGATGAG.

The covered CDR3 bases are TGTGCCAGCAGCTCCCCTGGGGGGGGCGCCTACGAC. It specifies CASSSPGGGAYD. The entire CDR3 sequence reads CASSSPGGGAYDYTF. The V gene is TRBV7-9, the J gene TRBJ1-2; D is possibly TRBD1 (6 bases). The read terminates 3 residues ahead of where the CDR3 ends, so the germline J gene completes it. The length of the CDR3 is 15 residues. CDR1 is SEHNR, CDR2 FQNEAQ, per germline (reference sequence).

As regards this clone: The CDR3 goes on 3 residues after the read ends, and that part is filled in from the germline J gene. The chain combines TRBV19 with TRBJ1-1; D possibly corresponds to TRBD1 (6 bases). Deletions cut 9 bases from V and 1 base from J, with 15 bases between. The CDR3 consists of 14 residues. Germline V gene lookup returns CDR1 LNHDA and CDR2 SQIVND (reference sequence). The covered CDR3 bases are TGTGCCAGCAGACCTCCGGGACAGAACACTGAA. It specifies CASRPPGQNTE. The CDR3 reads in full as CASRPPGQNTEAFF.

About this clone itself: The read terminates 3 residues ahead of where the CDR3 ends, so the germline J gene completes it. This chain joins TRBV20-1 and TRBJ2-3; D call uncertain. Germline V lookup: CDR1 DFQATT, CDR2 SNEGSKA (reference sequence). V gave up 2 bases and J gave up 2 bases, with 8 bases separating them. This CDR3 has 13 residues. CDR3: CSARSPLTDTQYF. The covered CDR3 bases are TGCAGTGCTAGATCCCCTCTCACAGATACG.

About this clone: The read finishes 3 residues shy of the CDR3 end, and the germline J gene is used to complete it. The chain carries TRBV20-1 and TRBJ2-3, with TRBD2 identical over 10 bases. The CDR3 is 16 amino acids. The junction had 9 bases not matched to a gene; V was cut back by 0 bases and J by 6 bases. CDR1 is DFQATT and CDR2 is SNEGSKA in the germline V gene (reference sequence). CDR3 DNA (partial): TGCAGTGCTAGAGATGGTAGCGGGAGGATGTTGGATACG. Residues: CSARDGSGRMLDT. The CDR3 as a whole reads CSARDGSGRMLDTQYF.

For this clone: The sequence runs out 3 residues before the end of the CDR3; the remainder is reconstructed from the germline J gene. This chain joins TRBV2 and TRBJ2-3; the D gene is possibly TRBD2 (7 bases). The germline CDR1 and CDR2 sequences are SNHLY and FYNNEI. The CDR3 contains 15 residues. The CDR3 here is CASSPPPGGRGTQYF. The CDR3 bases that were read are TGTGCCAGCAGTCCCCCCCCCGGGGGGAGGGGGACG.

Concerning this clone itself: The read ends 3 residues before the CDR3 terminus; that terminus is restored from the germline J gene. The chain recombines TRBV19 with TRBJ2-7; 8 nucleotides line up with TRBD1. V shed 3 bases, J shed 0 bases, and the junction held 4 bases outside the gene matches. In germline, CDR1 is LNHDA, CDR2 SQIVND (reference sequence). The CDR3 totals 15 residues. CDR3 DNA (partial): TGTGCCAGTAGTATCGGGACAGGAAGCTCCTACGAG. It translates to CASSIGTGSSYE. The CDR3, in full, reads CASSIGTGSSYEQYF.